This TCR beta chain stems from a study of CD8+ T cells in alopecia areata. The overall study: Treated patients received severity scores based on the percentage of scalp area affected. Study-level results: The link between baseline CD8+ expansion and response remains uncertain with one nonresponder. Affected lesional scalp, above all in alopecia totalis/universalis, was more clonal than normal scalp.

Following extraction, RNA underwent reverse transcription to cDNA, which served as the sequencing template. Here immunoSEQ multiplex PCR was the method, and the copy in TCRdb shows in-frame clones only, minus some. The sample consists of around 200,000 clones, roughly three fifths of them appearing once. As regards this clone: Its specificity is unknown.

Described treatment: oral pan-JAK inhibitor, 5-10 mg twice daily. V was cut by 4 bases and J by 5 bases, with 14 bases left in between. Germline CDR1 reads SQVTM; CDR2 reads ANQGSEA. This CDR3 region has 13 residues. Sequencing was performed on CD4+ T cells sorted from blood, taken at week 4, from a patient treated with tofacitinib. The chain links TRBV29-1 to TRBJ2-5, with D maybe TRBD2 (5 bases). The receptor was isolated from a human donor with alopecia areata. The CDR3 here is CSVARTERETQYF. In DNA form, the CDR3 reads TGCAGCGTTGCCCGGACCGAGCGGGAGACCCAGTACTTC.